This TCR beta chain was obtained from a study of siplizumab effects on memory and regulatory T cells. Method: immunoSEQ multiplex PCR; TCRdb's copy keeps in-frame clones and lacks some. The sample includes about 85,000 clones, 95% of them seen just once. Per the germline V gene, CDR1 is SGHRS and CDR2 is YFSETQ. Trimming took off 8 bases at V and 8 bases at J, with 25 bases between the two ends. The CDR3 sequence is 15 residues long. Sequencing was carried out using CD8+ T cells sorted from blood. This sequence originates from a human donor in good health. The gene calls are TRBV5-1 and TRBJ1-2; no clear D gene. The CDR3 DNA reads as TGCGCCAGGCCCACAACTACCGGGCCCGATGTAGGCTACACCTTC. Translating gives CARPTTTGPDVGYTF.